This T cell receptor (beta chain) was retrieved from a study of blood T cell repertoires in COVID-19. Trimming pared 6 bases from V and 0 bases from J, leaving 9 bases between. Germline-derived CDR1 and CDR2 are MNHEY and SMNVEV (reference sequence). There are 13 residues in the CDR3. The repertoire was sequenced with immunoSEQ multiplex PCR; TCRdb's copy has only in-frame clones and lacks some. Of tens of thousands of clones detected, about 92% appear once; the ten largest clones hold 6.5% to 8.5%. This receptor was taken from a man between 18 and 35 years old with COVID-19, enrolled during active disease. Specimen: peripheral blood. The chain combines TRBV27 with TRBJ2-7; D is possibly TRBD1 (6 bases). The CDR3 nucleotides read TGTGCCAGCAGGAGGACAGCCTCCTACGAGCAGTACTTC. Its translation: CASRRTASYEQYF.